The 3 T cell receptor beta chains given below trace back to one sample, sequenced in a study of T cell repertoires in cytomegalovirus infection. TCRdb re-called the reads through MiXCR, storing one row per CDR3 protein. The sample includes more than 85,000 distinct CDR3 sequences, about 30% seen only once; the top ten take around 80%. These receptors lack a known antigen. The sequenced sample was CD8+ T cells from cultured PBMCs, obtained from culture after CMV antigen stimulation. All receptors come from a human donor in good health (CMV status not recorded). Some clones in this sample may be carry-over from other donors' samples.

This clonotype was detected only a few times. The chain joins TRBV7-2 to TRBJ1-4; 8 nucleotides line up with TRBD1. Germline V gives CDR1 SGHTA, CDR2 FQGNSA. CDR3 size: 17 residues. The junction had 13 bases not matched to a gene; V was cut back by 2 bases and J by 8 bases. CDR3: CASSLPMTGEGFEKLFF. The CDR3 nucleotides read TGTGCCAGCAGCTTACCCATGACAGGGGAAGGCTTCGAAAAACTGTTTTTT.

The chain carries TRBV12-3 or TRBV12-4 and TRBJ2-2, with D uncertain. Trimming stripped 0 bases from V and 0 bases from J, with 17 bases between. The CDR3 is made up of 19 amino acids. CDR3: CASSLAPALGFANTGELFF. The DNA of the CDR3 is TGTGCCAGCAGTTTAGCGCCGGCCTTGGGGTTCGCGAACACCGGGGAGCTGTTTTTT.

V and J are TRBV19 and TRBJ2-7; D is possibly TRBD1 (6 bases). The ends were cut back, 6 bases at V and 9 bases at J, with 12 bases in the middle. The CDR3 is 11 amino acids. Germline V gene sequence: CDR1 LNHDA, CDR2 SQIVND (reference sequence). CDR3 loop: CASRGHLGQYF. In DNA, the CDR3 is TGTGCCAGTAGGGGACACCTCGGGCAGTACTTC.